This TCR beta chain derives from a study of T cells in Graves' hyperthyroidism and ophthalmopathy. The table lists this clonotype with many counts. Its antigen remains unidentified. V lost 3 bases to trimming and J lost 8 bases, with 19 bases between them. The CDR3 has 15 residues. Germline loops: CDR1 MGHRA, CDR2 YSYEKL. Study results and limitations: The model made its ophthalmopathy prediction, and onset followed a median approximately six months later.

From RNA transcripts, TCR beta CDR3 regions were amplified. HTBI primers drove first-round RT-PCR of the TCR CDR3. From the multiplex PCR reads, TCRdb called clonotypes with MiXCR, one entry per CDR3 protein. This table has fewer than 650,000 distinct CDR3 sequences, 11% to 15% appearing once. The authors took PBMCs from 10 ml fresh peripheral blood. This TCR was recovered from a woman in her twenties or thirties with Graves' hyperthyroidism that later progressed to Graves' ophthalmopathy. The sequenced sample consisted of blood. This chain uses TRBV4-1 with TRBJ1-2; TRBD1 is a possible D gene (6 bases). The CDR3 here is CASSHQSGGRRGYTF. CDR3 nucleotide sequence: TGCGCCAGCAGCCACCAGTCGGGGGGGCGTCGGGGCTACACCTTC.